This entry lists 25 T cell receptor beta chains sequenced from one sample in a study of naive and memory T cell subsets. Ligated cDNA underwent four rounds of PCR with nested alpha and beta constant region primers and SP2. A single record per CDR3 protein comes from TCRdb applying MiXCR to the 5' RACE reads. Of about 62,000 distinct CDR3 sequences in the sample, 8% were seen once. An oligonucleotide containing a UMI was ligated to the 3' end of TCR cDNA. Receptors were obtained from a female donor in good health.

This clonotype was recorded many times. V gene TRBV6-1 combines with J gene TRBJ1-2; D unresolved. V was cut by 2 bases and J by 5 bases, with 15 bases left in between. Germline values: CDR1 MNHNS, CDR2 SASEGT. The CDR3 is 15 amino acids. The CDR3 sequence: CASSESVMASYGYTF. DNA for the CDR3: TGTGCCAGCAGTGAATCTGTAATGGCTTCTTATGGCTACACCTTC.

In its sample, this clonotype was seen once. The chain couples TRBV11-2 to TRBJ2-1, with TRBD2 matching over 7 bases. This CDR3 region has 15 residues. From germline, CDR1 is SGHAT and CDR2 FQNNGV. V shed 5 bases and J 0 bases; nucleotides not matched to a gene: 4. DNA of the CDR3: TGTGCCAGCAGCGGGGGGGGTATCTCCTACAATGAGCAGTTCTTC. As protein: CASSGGGISYNEQFF.

V usage is TRBV30 and J usage is TRBJ1-2; D ambiguous. The CDR3 totals 13 residues. Germline CDR1 GTSNPN, CDR2 SVGIG (reference sequence). The V end was cut by 6 bases, the J end by 8 bases, with 19 bases between. Here the CDR3 reads CACRRANLPGYTF. As DNA, the CDR3 is TGTGCCTGCCGGAGGGCAAACCTCCCCGGCTACACCTTC.

A few counts support this clonotype. The J gene is TRBJ1-6, the V gene TRBV2; D unresolved. This CDR3 contains 15 residues. Germline CDR1 and CDR2: SNHLY and FYNNEI. The ends were cut back, 5 bases at V and 3 bases at J, with 11 bases in the middle. CDR3 coding DNA: TGTGCCAGCAGTCAGACGGATAACTATAATTCACCCCTCCACTTT. Its translation: CASSQTDNYNSPLHF.

This clonotype was seen at least ten times. The rearrangement uses TRBV4-1 and TRBJ2-5; 8 bases fit TRBD2. CDR1 MGHRA and CDR2 YSYEKL come from the germline V gene. V trimming: 4 bases; J trimming: 5 bases; junction bases outside the gene matches: 3. The CDR3 is made up of 13 amino acids. The CDR3 spells CASSPRLAETQYF. CDR3 nucleotides: TGCGCCAGCAGCCCGCGACTAGCGGAGACCCAGTACTTC.

This clonotype was detected once. A junction end diverges from the germline sequence, so it may reflect a read error. The chain links TRBV28 to TRBJ2-1, with TRBD2 matching over 7 bases. The V gene's germline CDR1 is MDHEN and CDR2 SYDVKM. The CDR3 runs 16 residues. The CDR3 DNA reads as TGTGTCAGCAGTCGGGGAGGGGCGCAGGTTTACAATGAGCAGTTCTTC. Residues: CVSSRGGAQVYNEQFF. The full variable domain, its missing parts supplied by reference TRBV28 and TRBJ2-1, is DVKVTQSSRYLVKRTGEKVFLECVQDMDHENMFWYRQDPGLGLRLIYFSYDVKMKEKGDIPEGYSVSREKKERFSLILESASTNQTSMYLCVSSRGGAQVYNEQFFGPGTRLTVL.

The V call is TRBV25-1, the J call TRBJ2-7, with 10 bases that match TRBD1. Germline V gene data show CDR1 as MGHDK and CDR2 as SYGVNS. The CDR3 length is 15 residues. The V and J ends lost 3 bases and 6 bases, in that order; junction bases with no gene match: 8. For the CDR3, the DNA is TGTGCCAGCAGTGACCCTTGGGGGACAGGGGTCGAGCAGTACTTC. It yields the protein CASSDPWGTGVEQYF.

This clonotype was detected only a few times. The J gene is TRBJ2-1, the V gene TRBV6-6, with 8 bases lining up with TRBD2. Germline V gene lookup returns CDR1 MNHNY and CDR2 SVGAGI (reference sequence). The junction had 9 bases not matched to a gene; V was cut back by 6 bases and J by 5 bases. The CDR3 is 15 residues long. The CDR3 region is CASRTALAGNNEQFF. Here the CDR3 DNA reads TGTGCCAGCAGGACCGCGCTAGCGGGCAACAATGAGCAGTTCTTC.

This clonotype was seen ten or more times. This chain uses TRBV11-2 with TRBJ2-4; maybe TRBD1 (5 bases). This CDR3 has 14 amino acids. Trimming took 6 bases from V and 1 from J, leaving 10 bases between them. Germline V gene lookup returns CDR1 SGHAT and CDR2 FQNNGV. The CDR3 protein is CASRYQGAKNIQYF. The CDR3 DNA sequence: TGTGCCAGCAGGTACCAGGGCGCCAAAAACATTCAGTACTTC.

The gene calls are TRBV2 and TRBJ2-7; D perhaps matches TRBD1 (6 bases). Trimming pared 7 bases from V and 2 bases from J, leaving 9 bases between. Germline V lookup: CDR1 SNHLY, CDR2 FYNNEI. This CDR3 has 12 residues. For the CDR3, the DNA is TGTGCCAGCAAACAGGGCCCCTACGAGCAGTACTTC. This codes for CASKQGPYEQYF.

This clonotype was observed at least ten times. The chain joins TRBV6-2 or TRBV6-3 to TRBJ1-4; tentative D call: TRBD1 (6 bases). Trimming removed 6 bases from V and 5 bases from J, with 16 bases in between. Per germline, CDR1 MNHEY and CDR2 SVGEGT. The CDR3 length is 15 residues. This CDR3 reads CASSPSDRRNEKLFF. CDR3 coding DNA: TGTGCCAGCAGCCCCTCGGACAGACGAAATGAAAAACTGTTTTTT.

Many counts were recorded for this clonotype. The chain has TRBV18 and TRBJ2-1; TRBD2 matches at 7 bases. This CDR3 is 15 amino acids long. The V and J ends lost 3 bases and 0 bases, in that order; junction bases with no gene match: 2. Germline V lookup: CDR1 KGHSH, CDR2 LQKENI. In nucleotides, the CDR3 is TGTGCCAGCTCACCTGGGGGGGGCTCCTACAATGAGCAGTTCTTC. This sequence encodes CASSPGGGSYNEQFF.

This clonotype was found many times. The V call is TRBV30, the J call TRBJ1-1; a weak D match, TRBD1 (5 bases). The V gene's germline CDR1 is GTSNPN and CDR2 SVGIG (reference sequence). V dropped 5 bases and J dropped 5 bases, with 24 bases sitting between them. This CDR3 contains 16 residues. In nucleotides, the CDR3 is TGTGCCTGGGTTTCCTCTGGCCGGGCAGGGCGTACTGAAGCTTTCTTT. Translation gives CAWVSSGRAGRTEAFF.

Ten or more counts support this clonotype. The rearrangement joins TRBV25-1 to TRBJ1-1; 7 bases are shared with TRBD1. Germline V gene data show CDR1 as MGHDK and CDR2 as SYGVNS. The CDR3 spans 10 residues. The trim removed 10 bases at V and 11 bases at J, leaving 7 bases unmatched. The chain's CDR3 is CATRQGSAFF. The CDR3, as DNA: TGTGCCACACGACAGGGTTCGGCTTTCTTT. Supplemented by reference TRBV25-1 and TRBJ1-1, the full variable domain reads EADIYQTPRYLVIGTGKKITLECSQTMGHDKMYWYQQDPGMELHLIHYSYGVNSTEKGDLSSESTVSRIRTEHFPLTLESARPSHTSQYLCATRQGSAFFGQGTRLTVV.

The table lists this clonotype with many counts. V and J are TRBV11-2 and TRBJ1-6; a possible D gene is TRBD1 (5 bases). Germline V gene lookup returns CDR1 SGHAT and CDR2 FQNNGV. This CDR3 spans 14 amino acids. V lost 5 bases and J lost 5, with 10 bases in between. The CDR3 loop reads CASSQGRDNSPLHF. CDR3 bases: TGTGCCAGCAGCCAGGGACGGGATAATTCACCCCTCCACTTT.

This clonotype showed up just a few times. V and J are TRBV13 and TRBJ2-7; D might be TRBD1 or TRBD2, each matching 5 bases. Germline lookup yields CDR1 PRHDT and CDR2 FYEKMQ (reference sequence). V was clipped by 5 bases and J by 0 bases, with 17 bases between them. The CDR3 covers 16 residues. DNA for the CDR3: TGTGCCAGCAGCCCTTCTCGTGGGGCGGGCTCCTACGAGCAGTACTTC. Residues: CASSPSRGAGSYEQYF. The complete variable domain, with remaining parts taken from reference TRBV13 and TRBJ2-7, reads AAGVIQSPRHLIKEKRETATLKCYPIPRHDTVYWYQQGPGQDPQFLISFYEKMQSDKGSIPDRFSAQQFSDYHSELNMSSLELGDSALYFCASSPSRGAGSYEQYFGPGTRLTVT.

V usage is TRBV6-2 or TRBV6-3 and J usage is TRBJ2-5; 16 positions match TRBD2. V trimming: 1 base; J trimming: 2 bases; junction bases outside the gene matches: 1. The length of the CDR3 is 17 residues. Germline assignment: CDR1 MNHEY and CDR2 SVGEGT. The CDR3 region is CASSYWGLAGGQETQYF. CDR3 nucleotides: TGTGCCAGCAGTTACTGGGGACTAGCGGGAGGGCAAGAGACCCAGTACTTC.

The V call is TRBV4-1, the J call TRBJ2-7, with 8 bases fitting TRBD2. The CDR3 length is 16 residues. V lost 4 bases, J lost 1 base, and 9 bases stayed unmatched. Germline assignment: CDR1 MGHRA and CDR2 YSYEKL. The CDR3 DNA reads as TGCGCCAGCAGCCCGGGAGGGACCACAATGTCCTACGAGCAGTACTTC. It is translated as CASSPGGTTMSYEQYF.

This clonotype has just a few counts. This chain links TRBV11-2 with TRBJ1-2; perhaps TRBD1 as D (5 bases). Germline CDR1 and CDR2: SGHAT and FQNNGV. The V end was cut by 8 bases, the J end by 4 bases, with 14 bases between. CDR3 length equals 13 residues. This CDR3 is CASQLGVAYGYTF. The CDR3 nucleotides read TGTGCCAGCCAGCTGGGGGTGGCCTATGGCTACACCTTC.

The chain carries TRBV5-1 and TRBJ2-7, with D perhaps TRBD1 (6 bases). The CDR3 runs 17 residues. The V end lost 4 bases, the J end lost 3 bases, and 23 bases lay between the germline ends. Germline loops: CDR1 SGHRS, CDR2 YFSETQ. In DNA, the CDR3 is TGCGCCAGCAGCGCTAGCAAAACCGGGACAAAACTCTACGAGCAGTACTTC. Translated: CASSASKTGTKLYEQYF.

The V and J genes are TRBV29-1 and TRBJ2-2, with TRBD1 matching 8 bases. CDR3 size: 14 residues. The germline V gene has CDR1 SQVTM and CDR2 ANQGSEA. The junction had 6 bases not matched to a gene; V was cut back by 4 bases and J by 5 bases. CDR3 loop: CSVVQGAGTGELFF. The CDR3 coding sequence is TGCAGCGTTGTCCAGGGGGCGGGAACCGGGGAGCTGTTTTTT.

The rearrangement joins TRBV7-9 to TRBJ2-1; D gene uncertain. The V gene lost 5 bases and the J gene lost 0 bases, with 11 bases spanning the gap. The germline gives CDR1 SEHNR, CDR2 FQNEAQ (reference sequence). The CDR3 covers 15 residues. The CDR3 loop is CASSPSGYSYNEQFF. In nucleotides, the CDR3 is TGTGCCAGCAGCCCTTCCGGTTACTCCTACAATGAGCAGTTCTTC.

This clonotype was observed a few times. The chain employs TRBV28 and TRBJ2-3; TRBD2 matches 7 bases. V gave up 5 bases and J gave up 2 bases; unmatched junction bases: 10. The CDR3 is made up of 16 amino acids. The germline CDR1 and CDR2 sequences are MDHEN and SYDVKM. DNA for the CDR3: TGTGCCAGCAGTAGCGTAGCGGGTAGTAACACAGATACGCAGTATTTT. Its translation is CASSSVAGSNTDTQYF.

The V gene is TRBV5-1, the J gene TRBJ2-1; tentatively, D is TRBD1 or TRBD2 (6 bases each). This CDR3 is 15 amino acids long. The germline gives CDR1 SGHRS, CDR2 YFSETQ. The V and J ends lost 4 bases and 5 bases respectively, with 16 bases between them. The CDR3 DNA reads as TGCGCCAGCAGCCCCACGTGGAGGGGGGACAATGAGCAGTTCTTC. It codes for CASSPTWRGDNEQFF. The full variable domain, in which reference TRBV5-1 and TRBJ2-1 provide the parts outside the CDR3, is KAGVTQTPRYLIKTRGQQVTLSCSPISGHRSVSWYQQTPGQGLQFLFEYFSETQRNKGNFPGRFSGRQFSNSRSEMNVSTLELGDSALYLCASSPTWRGDNEQFFGPGTRLTVL.

The rearrangement joins TRBV5-4 to TRBJ2-3, with TRBD1 identical over 12 bases. V lost 4 bases to trimming and J lost 3 bases; unmatched junction nucleotides: 9. Germline V CDR1 and CDR2: SGHNT, YYREEE (reference sequence). The CDR3 is 17 amino acids. The DNA for the CDR3 is TGTGCCAGCAGCAAATTCCGGGACAGGGGGCTGACAGATACGCAGTATTTT. Its protein is CASSKFRDRGLTDTQYF. The whole variable domain, remainder taken from reference TRBV5-4 and TRBJ2-3, is ETGVTQSPTHLIKTRGQQVTLRCSSQSGHNTVSWYQQALGQGPQFIFQYYREEENGRGNFPPRFSGLQFPNYSSELNVNALELDDSALYLCASSKFRDRGLTDTQYFGPGTRLTVL.